A selection of T cell receptor beta chains follows, all from one sample in a study of human T cells and chemical hapten exposure. In TCRdb, the RACE reads were re-called with MiXCR into one record per CDR3 protein. The sample holds about 84,000 distinct CDR3 sequences, 11% seen once. The material sequenced was whole blood, taken in connection with sensitization to the hapten diphenylcyclopropenone (DPC). Every receptor here comes from a woman in her fifties or sixties with alopecia areata. Some clones in this sample may be carry-over from other donors' samples. Both conserved end residues are part of each CDR3. The order of the fields is clone size, V gene, D gene, J gene, CDR3 length, CDR3 DNA, CDR3 protein. A D gene is named only where the DNA matches it firmly. A clone size is listed for some rows: how often the clone was seen (once, few, many), or a class if it is expanded.

few,TRBV20-1,TRBD1,TRBJ1-2,15,TGCAGTGCTAGAGTTGGGACAGCCTATAACTATGGCTACACCTTC,CSARVGTAYNYGYTF
.,TRBV20-1,.,TRBJ2-7,15,TGCAGTGCTAGAGATTCGGCGGGTAGGACCTACGAGCAGTACTTC,CSARDSAGRTYEQYF
.,TRBV29-1,.,TRBJ1-2,9,TGCAGCGTTGGTGGTGGCTACACCTTC,CSVGGGYTF
many,TRBV24-1,.,TRBJ2-1,14,TGTGCCACCAGTGCTGGGGCCCTCAACAATGAGCAGTTCTTC,CATSAGALNNEQFF
many,TRBV2,.,TRBJ1-2,14,TGTGCCAGCAGAGGGGACTCCTCCAGCGCGGGCTACACCTTC,CASRGDSSSAGYTF
.,TRBV2,TRBD1,TRBJ1-1,13,TGTGCCAGCAGACCTGACAGGGCCCCTGAAGCTTTCTTT,CASRPDRAPEAFF
many,TRBV20-1,TRBD1,TRBJ2-2,15,TGCAGTGCTGGACCGGACAGGGGGCACACCGGGGAGCTGTTTTTT,CSAGPDRGHTGELFF
.,TRBV7-6,TRBD2,TRBJ2-7,16,TGTGCCAGCAGCTTACTTGGGAGTAGCGGGAGGGCCGAGCAGTACTTC,CASSLLGSSGRAEQYF
many,TRBV28,.,TRBJ1-6,16,TGTGCCAGCAGTTTATCCGGGACATGGGGAAATTCACCCCTCCACTTT,CASSLSGTWGNSPLHF
.,TRBV5-1,.,TRBJ2-2,14,TGCGCCAGCAGCCGAGACTCTTCACCCGGGGAGCTGTTTTTT,CASSRDSSPGELFF
few,TRBV19,.,TRBJ2-7,15,TGTGCCAGTAGTATGTCTGCGTCTTCCACCTACGAGCAGTACTTC,CASSMSASSTYEQYF
many,TRBV24-1,TRBD2,TRBJ2-7,16,TGTGCCACCAGTGCCGAGACTAGCGGGAGCTCCTACGAGCAGTACTTC,CATSAETSGSSYEQYF
many,TRBV7-2,.,TRBJ1-2,14,TGTGCCAGCAGAACCGCGGGAGGGTCCTATGGCTACACCTTC,CASRTAGGSYGYTF
.,TRBV27,.,TRBJ2-2,15,TGTGCCAGCAGTTTAGGAGGGTGGAACACCGGGGAGCTGTTTTTT,CASSLGGWNTGELFF
many,TRBV6-1,TRBD1,TRBJ2-3,15,TGTGCCAGCAGTACGGACAGGGTGAGCACAGATACGCAGTATTTT,CASSTDRVSTDTQYF
many,TRBV27,.,TRBJ1-6,15,TGTGCCAGCACCTGGGGGTCAGCTAGGAATTCACCCCTCCACTTT,CASTWGSARNSPLHF
few,TRBV6-6,TRBD1,TRBJ2-7,13,TGTGTCAGCACCCAAGGACAGGCCTACGAGCAGTACTTC,CVSTQGQAYEQYF
many,TRBV14,.,TRBJ1-3,16,TGTGCCAGCAGCCAAGGCCGCAGGGGCTCTGGAAACACCATATATTTT,CASSQGRRGSGNTIYF
.,TRBV28,.,TRBJ2-7,11,TGTGCCAGCAGTACCTACTACGAGCAGTACTTC,CASSTYYEQYF
.,TRBV2,.,TRBJ1-3,17,TGTGCCAGCAGTGAAGAACAGGGTCTGGGCTCTGGAAACACCATATATTTT,CASSEEQGLGSGNTIYF
.,TRBV12-3/TRBV12-4,TRBD1,TRBJ1-5,15,TGTGCCAGCAGGAGGGGGCAAAATAGCAATCAGCCCCAGCATTTT,CASRRGQNSNQPQHF
many,TRBV20-1,TRBD1,TRBJ1-1,13,TGCAGTACCCCAGGGGGTCGAGCCACTGAAGCTTTCTTT,CSTPGGRATEAFF
.,TRBV5-1,TRBD2,TRBJ2-1,15,TGCGCCAGCAGTCGGGAGGGGTCCTCCTACAATGAGCAGTTCTTC,CASSREGSSYNEQFF
few,TRBV28,.,TRBJ1-2,15,TGTGCCAGCAGTTTATCCCCCGGGACAACCTATGGCTACACCTTC,CASSLSPGTTYGYTF
.,TRBV24-1,.,TRBJ2-2,14,TGTGCCACCAGGGGACCTCCTAACACCGGGGAGCTGTTTTTT,CATRGPPNTGELFF
many,TRBV10-1,.,TRBJ2-3,13,TGCGCCAGCGGAGGTAGTCGGACAGATACGCAGTATTTT,CASGGSRTDTQYF
few,TRBV9,.,TRBJ2-1,13,TGTGCCAGCACCGCCGGGACCAACAATGAGCAGTTCTTC,CASTAGTNNEQFF
many,TRBV18,TRBD1,TRBJ2-7,16,TGTGCCAGCTCACCTAAGACAGGGCCCTTAAGCTACGAGCAGTACTTC,CASSPKTGPLSYEQYF
many,TRBV6-6,TRBD1,TRBJ2-1,14,TGTGCCAGCAGTCAAAGACAGGGGTACAGTGAGCAGTTCTTC,CASSQRQGYSEQFF
.,TRBV28,TRBD1,TRBJ1-2,13,TGTGCCAGCAGTTTCACAGGGGGGCAAGGCTACACCTTC,CASSFTGGQGYTF
.,TRBV12-3/TRBV12-4,TRBD1,TRBJ1-1,14,TGTGCCAGCACGACAGGGGGCTATGGCACTGAAGCTTTCTTT,CASTTGGYGTEAFF
few,TRBV20-1,.,TRBJ2-7,12,TGCAGTGCTAGCGGGTCCTCCTACGAGCAGTACTTC,CSASGSSYEQYF
many,TRBV30,.,TRBJ2-1,12,TGTGCCTGGAGTGGCCATGTCGGTGAGCAGTTCTTC,CAWSGHVGEQFF
.,TRBV19,TRBD2,TRBJ2-3,16,TGTGCCAGTAGTGTGGGACTAGCGGCCTTCACAGATACGCAGTATTTT,CASSVGLAAFTDTQYF
few,TRBV10-3,.,TRBJ1-2,14,TGTGCCATCAGTGAGTCGTGGGAAGGAAATGGCTACACCTTC,CAISESWEGNGYTF
.,TRBV7-8,.,TRBJ2-1,12,TGTGCCAGCAGCTTAGACTCCAATGAGCAGTTCTTC,CASSLDSNEQFF
many,TRBV5-1,TRBD1,TRBJ2-7,15,TGCGCCAGCAGCTTGTGGGGGGACAGGGAGACCGAGCAGTACTTC,CASSLWGDRETEQYF
many,TRBV12-5,.,TRBJ1-3,14,TGTGCTAGTGGACCAACAGGGCGCGGAAACACCATATATTTT,CASGPTGRGNTIYF
many,TRBV28,.,TRBJ1-5,14,TGTGCCAGCAGTTTGGCCCCGGGAAATCAGCCCCAGCATTTT,CASSLAPGNQPQHF
many,TRBV2,.,TRBJ2-2,15,TGTGCCAGCAGTGCTACAGGACTTTTCACCGGGGAGCTGTTTTTT,CASSATGLFTGELFF
many,TRBV30,.,TRBJ2-1,11,TGTGCCTGGACGAGCTACAATGAGCAGTTCTTC,CAWTSYNEQFF